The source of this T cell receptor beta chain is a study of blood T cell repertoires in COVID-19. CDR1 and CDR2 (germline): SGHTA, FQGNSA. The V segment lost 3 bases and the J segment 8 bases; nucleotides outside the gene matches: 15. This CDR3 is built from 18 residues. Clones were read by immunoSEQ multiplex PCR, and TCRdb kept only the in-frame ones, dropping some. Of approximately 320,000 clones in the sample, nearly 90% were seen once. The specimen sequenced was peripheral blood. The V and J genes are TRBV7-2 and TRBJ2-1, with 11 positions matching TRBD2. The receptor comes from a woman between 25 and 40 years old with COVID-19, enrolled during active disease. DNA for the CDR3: TGTGCCAGCAGCTTCTACATAGCGGGGGGGCCCTTCTTGGATGAGCAGTTCTTC. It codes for CASSFYIAGGPFLDEQFF.